These 12 T cell receptor beta chains were sequenced from one sample in a study of early T cells in non-severe SARS-CoV-2 infection. TCRdb fed the 5' RACE reads into MiXCR, producing one record per CDR3 protein. The profile shows 100,000 to 140,000 distinct CDR3 sequences, 11% of them singletons. Source material: whole blood. Receptors were obtained from an adult who was a healthcare worker with PCR-confirmed SARS-CoV-2 infection or an uninfected control (not recorded which).

Notes on this clonotype: This may be a read error: a much more frequent sequence differs by one nucleotide. The V gene is TRBV4-3, the J gene TRBJ1-6; a weak D match, TRBD1 (5 bases). This CDR3 is built from 17 residues. Germline V CDR1 and CDR2: LGHNA, YSLEER. V lost 4 bases to trimming and J lost 2 bases, with 15 bases between them. CDR3 loop: CASSRGSPSPYNSPLHF. The DNA for the CDR3 is TGCGCCAGCAGCCGGGGCAGCCCGAGCCCCTATAATTCACCCCTCCACTTT.

For this clonotype: Since a much larger clone is just one base distant, this may be a read error. The chain carries TRBV14 and TRBJ2-1; D not resolved. The ends were cut back, 0 bases at V and 0 bases at J, with 12 bases in the middle. The CDR3 loop spans 17 amino acids. Germline V gives CDR1 SGHDN, CDR2 FVKESK. Here the CDR3 reads CASSQDLPPSSYNEQFF. The CDR3 bases are TGTGCCAGCAGCCAAGATTTGCCCCCCAGCTCCTACAATGAGCAGTTCTTC.

The chain has TRBV7-3 and TRBJ2-1; either TRBD1 or TRBD2 may supply D (6 bases each). CDR3 length: 14 amino acids. Trimming stripped 5 bases from V and 7 bases from J, with 15 bases between. From germline, CDR1 is SGHTA and CDR2 FQGTGA. CDR3 residues: CASSLYGGENEQFF. The CDR3 region has the DNA TGTGCCAGCAGCCTCTACGGGGGCGAGAATGAGCAGTTCTTC.

This clonotype has a handful of counts. The chain carries TRBV27 and TRBJ2-7, with D perhaps TRBD2 (5 bases). Trimming stripped 3 bases from V and 6 bases from J, with 18 bases between. Germline CDR1 reads MNHEY; CDR2 reads SMNVEV (reference sequence). This CDR3 has 15 residues. CDR3 sequence (DNA): TGTGCCAGCAGTTTGAGTTTTGGGAGCCCCTCCGAGCAGTACTTC. This translates into CASSLSFGSPSEQYF.

This clonotype was seen a handful of times. The V call is TRBV25-1, the J call TRBJ2-3; unclear D gene. Germline lookup yields CDR1 MGHDK and CDR2 SYGVNS. Trimming stripped 5 bases from V and 7 bases from J, with 13 bases between. CDR3 length: 13 amino acids. In nucleotides, the CDR3 is TGTGCCAGCAGTCCGCCCTCAACCAATACGCAGTATTTT. Translating gives CASSPPSTNTQYF.

The chain combines TRBV7-3 with TRBJ2-6; D is uncertain. V was pared by 2 bases and J by 0 bases, with 8 bases between. Germline CDR1 is SGHTA and CDR2 is FQGTGA. The CDR3 is made up of 16 amino acids. CDR3 in DNA: TGTGCCAGCAGCTTATCGGCACCCTCTGGGGCCAACGTCCTGACTTTC. Encoded protein: CASSLSAPSGANVLTF.

A note on this clonotype: A much larger clone differs from this one at a single base, so this may be a read error. The chain links TRBV20-1 to TRBJ1-5, with 7 bases lining up with TRBD1. The CDR3 runs to 14 residues. The germline CDR1 and CDR2 sequences are DFQATT and SNEGSKA (reference sequence). V trimming: 5 bases; J trimming: 7 bases; junction bases outside the gene matches: 11. In nucleotides, the CDR3 is TGCAGTGCTCTAGGACAGGCGGACGGGCAGCCCCAGCATTTT. Amino acid sequence: CSALGQADGQPQHF.

This clonotype was counted many times. CDR3 sequence reads: CASGSPSSYEQYF. The CDR3, as DNA: TGTGCCAGCGGGAGCCCCAGCTCCTACGAGCAGTACTTC. V is TRBV28 and J is TRBJ2-7; D perhaps matches TRBD2 (5 bases). The CDR3 runs 13 residues. Germline V gene sequence: CDR1 MDHEN, CDR2 SYDVKM. Trimming took 8 bases from V and 0 from J, leaving 11 bases between them.

The chain links TRBV7-3 to TRBJ2-2; 10 bases match TRBD2. Germline-derived CDR1 and CDR2 are SGHTA and FQGTGA. V trimming: 5 bases; J trimming: 5 bases; junction bases outside the gene matches: 11. The CDR3 spans 17 residues. CDR3 protein: CASSPDLAGAGTGELFF. Written as DNA, the CDR3 is TGTGCCAGCAGCCCGGATCTAGCGGGAGCTGGAACCGGGGAGCTGTTTTTT.

This clonotype was recorded at least ten times. The chain employs TRBV27 and TRBJ2-7, with D perhaps given as TRBD1 or TRBD2 (5 bases each). The V gene's germline CDR1 is MNHEY and CDR2 SMNVEV (reference sequence). This CDR3 has 14 residues. Trimming pared 6 bases from V and 4 bases from J, leaving 16 bases between. CDR3 sequence (DNA): TGTGCCAGCAGGGGGGACCAGAGCGCGTACGAGCAGTACTTC. It encodes CASRGDQSAYEQYF.

The V call is TRBV12-3 or TRBV12-4, the J call TRBJ2-1, with a possible D match to TRBD1 (6 bases). This CDR3 contains 13 residues. The V and J ends lost 5 bases and 7 bases respectively, with 12 bases between them. This CDR3 is CASSRQESNEQFF. The CDR3 coding sequence is TGTGCCAGCAGTAGACAGGAGTCTAATGAGCAGTTCTTC.

This clonotype was counted only a few times. The V and J genes are TRBV5-1 and TRBJ1-6, with 7 bases matching TRBD1. The ends lost 0 bases at V and 10 bases at J; junction bases unmatched: 4. Germline CDR1 SGHRS, CDR2 YFSETQ. The CDR3 has 14 amino acids. The CDR3 region is CASSLAGGDSPLHF. In nucleotides, the CDR3 is TGCGCCAGCAGCTTGGCAGGGGGTGACTCACCCCTCCACTTT.